This T cell receptor beta chain was sequenced in a study of cytotoxic CD8 clonotypes in ibrutinib-treated CLL. About the study: The subjects consisted of roughly ten relapsed/refractory and around 15 treatment-naive individuals, with fewer than 18 IGHV unmutated. Partial responders around 24, complete 2; about twelve progressed and about 14 stayed in remission by median 68 months.

Researchers set a sequencing depth target of 1 in 200,000 to 1 in 1 million T cells. Produced via immunoSEQ multiplex PCR; TCRdb's table is partial and in-frame only. The data hold roughly 20,000 clones, with 74% observed a single time. This CDR3 contains 14 residues. The germline V gene encodes CDR1 SGHRS and CDR2 YFSETQ. The V and J ends lost 3 bases and 0 bases respectively, with 10 bases between them. The sequenced sample was PBMCs, obtained before ibrutinib treatment. This TCR was recovered from a human donor with chronic lymphocytic leukemia. This chain links TRBV5-1 with TRBJ2-7; possible D gene TRBD1, 6 bases. The CDR3 bases are TGCGCCAGCAGCTGGACAGTAAGCTCCTACGAGCAGTACTTC. This encodes CASSWTVSSYEQYF.